A selection of T cell receptor beta chains follows, all from one sample in a study of beta chain features in type 1 diabetes. Assay used: immunoSEQ multiplex PCR; TCRdb lists only in-frame clones, some missing. The sample lists about 360,000 clones; around an eighth were seen once. The material sequenced was naive CD4+ T cells from blood. These receptors were taken from a man between 18 and 35 years old in good health. Both conserved end residues are part of each CDR3. The order of the fields is D gene, clone size, J gene, V gene, CDR3 DNA, CDR3 protein. The D gene is left open where the match is weak. Only some rows state a clone size, as once, few, many or a class for expanded clones.

D gene: TRBD1; clone size: -; J gene: TRBJ2-1; V gene: TRBV2; CDR3 DNA: TGTGCCAGCAGAGGGCCCCCAGGGGGTGAGCAGTTCTTC; CDR3 protein: CASRGPPGGEQFF
D gene: TRBD1; clone size: few; J gene: TRBJ2-3; V gene: TRBV29-1; CDR3 DNA: TGCAGCGCCCAGGACAGGCCTAGCACAGATACGCAGTATTTT; CDR3 protein: CSAQDRPSTDTQYF
D gene: -; clone size: -; J gene: TRBJ2-7; V gene: TRBV2; CDR3 DNA: TGTGCCAGCAGCCGCAACAGGTTAGCCTACGAGCAGTACTTC; CDR3 protein: CASSRNRLAYEQYF
D gene: TRBD1; clone size: -; J gene: TRBJ2-3; V gene: TRBV7-9; CDR3 DNA: TGTGCCAGCAGCTTAACCCTCGGGACAGGGAGCGCAGATACGCAGTATTTT; CDR3 protein: CASSLTLGTGSADTQYF
D gene: -; clone size: few; J gene: TRBJ1-5; V gene: TRBV11-2; CDR3 DNA: TGTGCCAGCAGCTTAGATGGAGGGTATAATCAGCCCCAGCATTTT; CDR3 protein: CASSLDGGYNQPQHF
D gene: TRBD2; clone size: -; J gene: TRBJ2-1; V gene: TRBV5-1; CDR3 DNA: TGCGCCAGCAGCTTGGGGGGGACTAGCGGGTATGATAATGAGCAGTTCTTC; CDR3 protein: CASSLGGTSGYDNEQFF
D gene: TRBD1; clone size: -; J gene: TRBJ2-2; V gene: TRBV6-6; CDR3 DNA: TGTGCCAGCAGTTGGGACAGGGGGCGCTCCGGGGAGCTGTTTTTT; CDR3 protein: CASSWDRGRSGELFF
D gene: -; clone size: few; J gene: TRBJ2-7; V gene: TRBV21-1; CDR3 DNA: TGTGCCAGCAGCAAAGATGTCCCGGGGAACGAGCAGTACTTC; CDR3 protein: CASSKDVPGNEQYF
D gene: TRBD1; clone size: -; J gene: TRBJ1-3; V gene: TRBV6-5; CDR3 DNA: TGTGCCAGCAGCTACCGGGACAGCAGACGAAACACCATATATTTT; CDR3 protein: CASSYRDSRRNTIYF
D gene: TRBD1; clone size: few; J gene: TRBJ2-3; V gene: TRBV7-8; CDR3 DNA: TGTGCCAGCAGCCCGACGGGACAGGGTGAGGATACGCAGTATTTT; CDR3 protein: CASSPTGQGEDTQYF
D gene: TRBD1; clone size: -; J gene: TRBJ1-2; V gene: TRBV18; CDR3 DNA: TGTGCCAGCTCATCGGACAGGGAAGGTGGCTACACCTTC; CDR3 protein: CASSSDREGGYTF
D gene: -; clone size: many; J gene: TRBJ2-3; V gene: TRBV29-1; CDR3 DNA: TGCAGCAAACAGGGTGACACAGATACGCAGTATTTT; CDR3 protein: CSKQGDTDTQYF
D gene: -; clone size: -; J gene: TRBJ2-7; V gene: TRBV7-3; CDR3 DNA: TGTGCCAGCAGCTTAGGAGCAGGGCCCTACGAGCAGTACTTC; CDR3 protein: CASSLGAGPYEQYF
D gene: -; clone size: few; J gene: TRBJ2-5; V gene: TRBV6-5; CDR3 DNA: TGTGCCAGCCTTGACAGGGAGGCAGAGACCCAGTACTTC; CDR3 protein: CASLDREAETQYF
D gene: TRBD1; clone size: -; J gene: TRBJ2-7; V gene: TRBV6-5; CDR3 DNA: TGTGCCAGCAGTTACCGCCGGGACAGTCACTACGAGCAGTACTTC; CDR3 protein: CASSYRRDSHYEQYF
D gene: -; clone size: few; J gene: TRBJ2-5; V gene: TRBV7-7; CDR3 DNA: TGTGCTAGCAGCATACAGGCGATCCAAGAGACCCAGTACTTC; CDR3 protein: CASSIQAIQETQYF